Listed below are T cell receptor beta chains from one sample, sequenced in a study of graft-versus-host responses after intestinal transplantation. Only in-frame clones appear in the TCRdb table, and some are missing; sequencing was by immunoSEQ multiplex PCR. The sample carries roughly 120,000 clones, approximately 93% recorded once. These receptors have no identified antigens. The sample consisted of unstimulated CD8+ T cells sorted from spleen or lymph node cells, taken before transplant. These TCRs come from a human donor who was the organ donor for an intestinal transplant. Both conserved end residues are part of each CDR3. The D gene is left open where the match is weak. For some rows the clone size is stated as once, few or many, or as a class when expanded; others skip it.

12	TRBV5-6	.	TRBJ2-7	.	TGTGCCAGCAGCTTACTAGCTTACGAGCAGTACTTC	CASSLLAYEQYF
10	TRBV5-8	.	TRBJ1-2	.	TGTGCCAGCCTTTCTTATGGCTACACCTTC	CASLSYGYTF
15	TRBV4-1	once	TRBJ2-2	TRBD1	TGCGCCAGCAGCCACCCAGGGGGCGCGCCCGGGGAGCTGTTTTTT	CASSHPGGAPGELFF
14	TRBV5-6	.	TRBJ1-1	.	TGTGCCAGCAGCTCAGTGGGACGGGACACTGAAGCTTTCTTT	CASSSVGRDTEAFF
11	TRBV5-6	.	TRBJ2-1	.	TGTGCCAGCAGCTTAGTGGATGAGCAGTTCTTC	CASSLVDEQFF
18	TRBV7-7	.	TRBJ2-4	.	TGTGCCAGCAGCTTAGGGGGTGTACTCTCGCCTTTCAAAAACATTCAGTACTTC	CASSLGGVLSPFKNIQYF
14	TRBV4-1	.	TRBJ2-7	TRBD2	TGCGCCAGCAGCCAAGGACTAGCGGGAGACGAGCAGTACTTC	CASSQGLAGDEQYF
13	TRBV4-3	few	TRBJ2-7	.	TGCGCCAGCAGCCAAGATAGGGGATACGAGCAGTACTTC	CASSQDRGYEQYF
15	TRBV6-5	.	TRBJ2-2	TRBD2	TGTGCCAGCAGTTTCGATATAGCGGGCACCGGGGAGCTGTTTTTT	CASSFDIAGTGELFF
18	TRBV5-4	.	TRBJ2-7	TRBD1	TGTGCCAGCAGCTCCGGGATAATGACAGGGGAGAAAGCCTACGAGCAGTACTTC	CASSSGIMTGEKAYEQYF
15	TRBV6-5	once	TRBJ1-2	TRBD1	TGTGCCAGCAGTTACGGGGACAGGGGAAACTATGGCTACACCTTC	CASSYGDRGNYGYTF
19	TRBV10-3	.	TRBJ2-1	TRBD2	TGTGCCATCAGTGAGGATCCAGCGGGAGGGCCGGGTACCTACAATGAGCAGTTCTTC	CAISEDPAGGPGTYNEQFF
14	TRBV7-2	.	TRBJ2-7	.	TGTGCCAGCAGCTTACAGGGGCGCCCCTACGAGCAGTACTTC	CASSLQGRPYEQYF
14	TRBV7-9	.	TRBJ2-7	.	TGTGCCAGCAGCTTTGGAACAGGCTCCTACGAGCAGTACTTC	CASSFGTGSYEQYF
14	TRBV2	.	TRBJ2-5	TRBD2	TGTGCCAGGATAGGGGCTAGCGGACAAGAGACCCAGTACTTC	CARIGASGQETQYF
13	TRBV19	once	TRBJ2-1	TRBD1	TGTGCCGGATCCGGGACAGGGGGCAATGAGCAGTTCTTC	CAGSGTGGNEQFF
16	TRBV9	.	TRBJ2-5	TRBD2	TGTGCCAGCAGCGTGGGGACTAGCGGGTCCGAAGAGACCCAGTACTTC	CASSVGTSGSEETQYF
16	TRBV30	.	TRBJ2-7	.	TGTGCCTGGAGTCCTGGAAGGGACATTCTATATCACGAGCAGTACTTC	CAWSPGRDILYHEQYF
15	TRBV6-5	.	TRBJ1-5	.	TGTGCCAGCAGCCCCTCCTCAGGGGATCATCAGCCCCAGCATTTT	CASSPSSGDHQPQHF
14	TRBV30	.	TRBJ2-1	.	TGTGCCTGGGCGAGTGGCACGTCCTACAATGAGCAGTTCTTC	CAWASGTSYNEQFF
16	TRBV7-8	.	TRBJ2-2	TRBD2	TGTGCCAGCAGCCCGGGGACTAGCGGGAGCCTGGGGGAGCTGTTTTTT	CASSPGTSGSLGELFF
14	TRBV6-6	.	TRBJ2-7	TRBD2	TGTGCCAGCAGTACCTCAGCGGGAGGGCACGAGCAGTACTTC	CASSTSAGGHEQYF
14	TRBV6-7	.	TRBJ2-3	.	TGTGCCAGCAGATTCTCAGGGGGCACAGATACGCAGTATTTT	CASRFSGGTDTQYF
16	TRBV9	.	TRBJ2-1	TRBD2	TGTGCCAGCAGCCCTGGCTCCAGCGGGGGTAACAATGAGCAGTTCTTC	CASSPGSSGGNNEQFF
15	TRBV4-3	.	TRBJ2-7	TRBD2	TGCGCCAGCAGCCAAGGCCGACTAGCCATCTACGAGCAGTACTTC	CASSQGRLAIYEQYF
14	TRBV29-1	.	TRBJ2-3	TRBD2	TGCAGCGTTGACACTAGCGGTAGCACAGATACGCAGTATTTT	CSVDTSGSTDTQYF
12	TRBV29-1	.	TRBJ1-1	.	TGCAGCGTTTTTAAGGGAATGCCTGAAGCTTTCTTT	CSVFKGMPEAFF
13	TRBV7-8	.	TRBJ2-7	.	TGTGCCAGCAGCTCGGGACGGATATACGAGCAGTACTTC	CASSSGRIYEQYF
17	TRBV25-1	.	TRBJ2-1	.	TGTGCCAGCACCCCCCGGCTGGCGGGATGGTCCTACAATGAGCAGTTCTTC	CASTPRLAGWSYNEQFF
15	TRBV11-2	.	TRBJ2-2	TRBD1	TGTGCCAGCAGCCCAGGACAGGGGGTGCTCGGGGAGCTGTTTTTT	CASSPGQGVLGELFF
14	TRBV27	.	TRBJ2-5	.	TGTGCCAGCAGTGAAAACGGGCCAAGGGAGACCCAGTACTTC	CASSENGPRETQYF
12	TRBV4-1	.	TRBJ2-1	.	TGCGCCAGCAGCCCACCGAACAGCGAGCAGTTCTTC	CASSPPNSEQFF
15	TRBV7-6	.	TRBJ2-3	TRBD1	TGTGCCAGCAGCTCGGCAGGACAGGGCGCAGATACGCAGTATTTT	CASSSAGQGADTQYF
14	TRBV6-5	few	TRBJ1-2	.	TGTGCCAGCAGTTACTCGGGGGGGGCACAGGGCTACACCTTC	CASSYSGGAQGYTF
15	TRBV6-4	.	TRBJ1-1	TRBD1	TGTGCCAGCAGGCCGACGGGACAGCCCAACACTGAAGCTTTCTTT	CASRPTGQPNTEAFF
15	TRBV6-5	.	TRBJ1-2	.	TGTGCCAGCAATACAGGGTTCGGGGCTAACTATGGCTACACCTTC	CASNTGFGANYGYTF
14	TRBV13	.	TRBJ2-3	TRBD2	TGTGCCAGCAGCTCCAGCGGGAGTGGAGATACGCAGTATTTT	CASSSSGSGDTQYF
11	TRBV29-1	.	TRBJ1-2	.	TGCAGCGTCGGGACAAAATATGGCTACACCTTC	CSVGTKYGYTF
13	TRBV6-6	.	TRBJ1-3	.	TGTGCCAGCAGTTACGGGGGTGGAAACACCATATATTTT	CASSYGGGNTIYF
16	TRBV7-8	.	TRBJ2-7	TRBD1	TGTGCCAGCAGCCCGTCCCGGACAGGGGGATCGGACGAGCAGTACTTC	CASSPSRTGGSDEQYF
14	TRBV30	.	TRBJ2-5	TRBD1	TGTGCCTGGAGTAGTGGTCAGGGGGTAGAGACCCAGTACTTC	CAWSSGQGVETQYF
18	TRBV4-1	once	TRBJ2-1	TRBD2	TGCGCCAGCAGCCACGAATTTCTAGCGGGAGGGCCAAGGAATGAGCAGTTCTTC	CASSHEFLAGGPRNEQFF